A single sample gave rise to the 3 T cell receptor beta chains below, sequenced in a study of CD8+ T cells in alopecia areata. RNA was extracted and reverse transcribed into cDNA as the sequencing template. Sequencing used immunoSEQ multiplex PCR; TCRdb keeps in-frame clones, though not all of them. The sample includes under 30,000 clones, approximately 52% of them seen just once. Sequencing was performed on NKG2D-high CD8+ T cells sorted from blood. The receptors stem from a human donor with alopecia areata.

The CDR3 is CASSIAGGPNNEQFF. In DNA form, the CDR3 reads TGTGCCAGTAGTATCGCAGGAGGGCCCAACAATGAGCAGTTCTTC. This chain joins TRBV19 and TRBJ2-1, with D tentatively TRBD2 (6 bases). Germline CDR1 reads LNHDA; CDR2 reads SQIVND (reference sequence). Trimming shortened V by 3 bases and J by 5 bases, and 14 bases separated the two germline ends. This CDR3 spans 15 amino acids.

The chain uses TRBV27 and TRBJ2-4; 9 bases align to TRBD2. Germline assignment: CDR1 MNHEY and CDR2 SMNVEV (reference sequence). Losses at the gene ends were 6 bases for V and 0 bases for J; bases not matched to a gene: 21. CDR3 length: 21 amino acids. The CDR3 loop reads CASSKWWVSLAGSEAKNIQYF. Written as DNA, the CDR3 is TGTGCCAGCAGCAAGTGGTGGGTTAGTCTAGCGGGAAGTGAAGCCAAAAACATTCAGTACTTC.

This clone was counted many times. The chain couples TRBV7-9 to TRBJ2-2, with D perhaps matching TRBD1 (5 bases). Germline V gives CDR1 SEHNR, CDR2 FQNEAQ (reference sequence). The CDR3 sequence is 17 residues long. Trimming removed 5 bases at V and 0 bases at J, with 16 bases between. In DNA, the CDR3 is TGTGCCAGCAGCGAGGACACCCGATTCGCGAACACCGGGGAGCTGTTTTTT. This translates into CASSEDTRFANTGELFF.